Listed below are T cell receptor beta chains from one sample, sequenced in a study of shared clonotypes between healthy human individuals. Some clones are missing from TCRdb's copy, which holds only in-frame ones; the method was immunoSEQ multiplex PCR. The sample consists of nearly 1,000,000 clones, over 75% of them appearing once. The sample consisted of memory CD4+ T cells sorted from blood. The source is a man aged 18 to 30 in good health. CDR3s include the opening cysteine and the closing phenylalanine or tryptophan. D genes are given only for firm matches. Size is omitted from some rows. Given values are once, few, many or a class for expanded clones.

TRBV28	-	-	TRBJ2-7	CASSPGTPGYEQYF	TGTGCCAGCAGTCCAGGGACCCCCGGTTACGAGCAGTACTTC
TRBV5-6	-	-	TRBJ2-3	CASSGILTDTQYF	TGTGCCAGCAGCGGGATCTTGACAGATACGCAGTATTTT
TRBV14	-	TRBD1	TRBJ1-6	CASSQVHRGSSYNSPLHF	TGTGCCAGCAGCCAAGTGCACAGGGGGTCCTCCTATAATTCACCCCTCCACTTT
TRBV12-5	-	-	TRBJ1-2	CASGLDPMGYTF	TGTGCTAGTGGTTTGGATCCTATGGGCTACACCTTC
TRBV2	-	-	TRBJ2-5	CASSFGGTAQETQYF	TGTGCCAGCAGTTTTGGAGGGACAGCCCAAGAGACCCAGTACTTC
TRBV7-2	-	TRBD1	TRBJ1-5	CASSSSTGRQPQHF	TGTGCCAGCAGCTCATCGACAGGGAGACAGCCCCAGCATTTT
TRBV5-4	many	TRBD1	TRBJ1-1	CASSLVSGGPITEAFF	TGTGCCAGCAGCTTGGTCTCAGGGGGACCTATCACTGAAGCTTTCTTT
TRBV5-6	many	-	TRBJ1-5	CASSLRGGNQPQHF	TGTGCCAGCAGCTTGCGGGGTGGCAATCAGCCCCAGCATTTT
TRBV9	-	TRBD1	TRBJ2-5	CASSVGTGKETQYF	TGTGCCAGCAGCGTTGGGACAGGGAAAGAGACCCAGTACTTC
TRBV30	-	-	TRBJ2-6	CAWSVKGANVLTF	TGTGCCTGGAGTGTCAAGGGGGCCAACGTCCTGACTTTC
TRBV7-2	once	TRBD2	TRBJ2-2	CASSRSGLAVTGELFF	TGTGCCAGCAGCCGATCGGGACTAGCGGTGACCGGGGAGCTGTTTTTT
TRBV10-1	-	-	TRBJ2-1	CASSEQRYNEQFF	TGCGCCAGCAGTGAGCAGAGGTACAATGAGCAGTTCTTC
TRBV18	-	TRBD1	TRBJ1-4	CASSGTATNEKLFF	TGTGCCAGCTCAGGGACAGCAACTAATGAAAAACTGTTTTTT
TRBV4-1	-	-	TRBJ2-4	CASSQGPQGYQNIQYF	TGCGCCAGCAGCCAAGGGCCCCAAGGGTACCAAAACATTCAGTACTTC
TRBV10-1	-	TRBD1	TRBJ2-1	CASSRTGAPPTYNEQFF	TGCGCCAGCAGTCGGACAGGGGCACCTCCTACCTACAATGAGCAGTTCTTC
TRBV7-8	few	TRBD1	TRBJ1-1	CASSTQGAGTEAFF	TGTGCCAGCAGCACACAGGGGGCCGGCACTGAAGCTTTCTTT
TRBV6-5	few	-	TRBJ1-6	CASSYSSGQNSPLHF	TGTGCCAGCAGTTACTCGTCAGGACAGAATTCACCCCTCCACTTT
TRBV6-6	-	-	TRBJ1-2	CANSRTDNYGYTF	TGTGCCAACAGTCGTACTGATAACTATGGCTACACCTTC
TRBV28	-	-	TRBJ2-2	CASGGWNTGELFF	TGTGCCAGCGGGGGCTGGAACACCGGGGAGCTGTTTTTT
TRBV18	-	TRBD1	TRBJ1-5	CASSLDRGVPNQPQHF	TGTGCCAGCTCACTCGACAGGGGGGTCCCCAATCAGCCCCAGCATTTT
TRBV9	-	TRBD1	TRBJ1-2	CASSVRQGLGYTF	TGTGCCAGCAGCGTTAGACAGGGCTTAGGCTACACCTTC
TRBV6-1	once	TRBD1	TRBJ2-7	CASSAGTGPYEQYF	TGTGCCAGCAGCGCGGGGACAGGGCCCTACGAGCAGTACTTC
TRBV9	-	TRBD1	TRBJ1-3	CASSVEGSGGTGSGNTIYF	TGTGCCAGCAGCGTAGAAGGCTCAGGGGGCACCGGCTCTGGAAACACCATATATTTT
TRBV28	medium-sized	-	TRBJ2-7	CASSASAGYEQYF	TGTGCCAGCAGTGCGAGCGCGGGCTACGAGCAGTACTTC
TRBV5-1	-	TRBD2	TRBJ2-5	CASSFTQAGGPLEETQYF	TGCGCCAGCAGCTTTACTCAAGCGGGGGGGCCATTGGAAGAGACCCAGTACTTC
TRBV7-2	-	TRBD2	TRBJ2-2	CASSSLAGVANTGELFF	TGTGCCAGCAGCTCTCTAGCGGGGGTCGCGAACACCGGGGAGCTGTTTTTT
TRBV5-6	-	-	TRBJ2-5	CASSPPWQSQETQYF	TGTGCCAGCAGCCCCCCTTGGCAGTCCCAAGAGACCCAGTACTTC
TRBV5-1	-	TRBD2	TRBJ2-5	CASSLETSGVETQYF	TGCGCCAGCAGCTTGGAGACTAGCGGGGTGGAGACCCAGTACTTC
TRBV6-5	-	-	TRBJ1-1	CASTDSFMNTEAFF	TGTGCCAGCACCGACTCGTTCATGAACACTGAAGCTTTCTTT
TRBV5-4	few	TRBD2	TRBJ2-2	CASSFSGGATGELFF	TGTGCCAGCAGCTTTAGCGGGGGGGCCACCGGGGAGCTGTTTTTT
TRBV7-3	-	TRBD2	TRBJ2-2	CASSEGLGAGELFF	TGTGCCAGCAGCGAGGGACTAGGTGCCGGGGAGCTGTTTTTT
TRBV28	-	TRBD1	TRBJ1-2	CASRRPGTGEGDGYTF	TGTGCCAGCAGACGCCCCGGGACAGGGGAAGGGGATGGCTACACCTTC
TRBV19	-	TRBD2	TRBJ2-1	CASSIDLIRASGRNEQFF	TGTGCCAGTAGTATAGATCTCATCAGGGCTAGCGGGAGGAATGAGCAGTTCTTC
TRBV7-9	many	-	TRBJ1-4	CASRPWTVEKLFF	TGTGCCAGCAGACCCTGGACGGTTGAAAAACTGTTTTTT
TRBV2	many	-	TRBJ2-6	CASSGSLGGSGANVLTF	TGTGCCAGCAGTGGATCCTTGGGGGGCAGTGGGGCCAACGTCCTGACTTTC
TRBV5-4	-	TRBD1	TRBJ2-2	CASSLGTRDRAGELFF	TGTGCCAGCAGCTTGGGGACCCGGGACAGGGCCGGGGAGCTGTTTTTT
TRBV7-8	-	TRBD1	TRBJ1-5	CASSLVAVGRGYSGITQPQHF	TGTGCCAGCAGCTTAGTGGCGGTGGGCAGGGGGTACAGCGGGATCACTCAGCCCCAGCATTTT
TRBV5-1	-	-	TRBJ1-3	CASSKGSGNTIYF	TGCGCCAGCAGCAAGGGCTCTGGAAACACCATATATTTT
TRBV20-1	-	-	TRBJ1-2	CSASEVPGYTF	TGCAGTGCTAGCGAAGTACCGGGCTACACCTTC
TRBV5-6	-	TRBD2	TRBJ2-7	CASSLGLAGFYEQYF	TGTGCCAGCAGCTTAGGGCTAGCGGGTTTCTACGAGCAGTACTTC
TRBV18	-	-	TRBJ2-2	CASSPDANTGELFF	TGTGCCAGCTCACCAGACGCGAACACCGGGGAGCTGTTTTTT
TRBV5-1	once	-	TRBJ2-2	CASSTGDALTGELFF	TGCGCCAGCAGCACTGGGGACGCACTCACCGGGGAGCTGTTTTTT
TRBV29-1	-	TRBD2	TRBJ2-7	CSVGGGLAGEYEQYF	TGCAGCGTTGGAGGGGGACTAGCGGGAGAATACGAGCAGTACTTC
TRBV4-1	once	-	TRBJ2-5	CASSQGTGPGSETQYF	TGCGCCAGCAGCCAAGGAACAGGGCCTGGATCGGAGACCCAGTACTTC
TRBV5-1	-	TRBD1	TRBJ2-7	CASSPRQGNSYEQYF	TGCGCCAGCAGCCCTAGACAGGGAAACTCCTACGAGCAGTACTTC
TRBV20-1	-	TRBD1	TRBJ1-1	CSARGDREAFF	TGCAGTGCTAGAGGGGACAGGGAAGCTTTCTTT
TRBV28	few	TRBD1	TRBJ1-5	CASSSLTGGGNQPQHF	TGTGCCAGCAGTTCCTTGACAGGGGGCGGCAATCAGCCCCAGCATTTT
TRBV6-5	-	TRBD1	TRBJ2-3	CASSPGQARTDTQYF	TGTGCCAGCAGTCCGGGACAGGCCCGCACAGATACGCAGTATTTT
TRBV5-1	-	TRBD1	TRBJ2-3	CASSLAGTGGTDTQYF	TGCGCCAGCAGCTTGGCCGGGACAGGGGGCACAGATACGCAGTATTTT
TRBV6-6	-	-	TRBJ2-7	CASSLVQGYDYEQYF	TGTGCCAGCAGTCTGGTACAGGGCTATGACTACGAGCAGTACTTC
TRBV6-5	-	TRBD1	TRBJ1-1	CASSSAIQGITEAFF	TGTGCCAGCAGTTCCGCGATACAGGGGATCACTGAAGCTTTCTTT
TRBV29-1	-	-	TRBJ2-1	CSVARDSSSYNEQFF	TGCAGCGTTGCCCGGGACTCGAGCTCCTACAATGAGCAGTTCTTC
TRBV19	-	TRBD1	TRBJ1-4	CASSLRQGGEKLFF	TGTGCCAGTAGTTTACGACAGGGCGGCGAAAAACTGTTTTTT
TRBV4-2	-	-	TRBJ1-1	CASSQVGQLNTEAFF	TGTGCCAGCAGCCAAGTAGGGCAGCTGAACACTGAAGCTTTCTTT
TRBV18	few	TRBD1	TRBJ1-6	CASSRDRDNSPLHF	TGTGCCAGCTCACGGGACAGGGATAATTCACCCCTCCACTTT
TRBV11-2	-	-	TRBJ2-5	CASSLAQGGAETQYF	TGTGCCAGCAGCTTAGCCCAGGGGGGGGCAGAGACCCAGTACTTC
TRBV18	-	TRBD2	TRBJ2-5	CASSRSVTTSGGKQETQYF	TGTGCCAGCTCACGCTCCGTGACGACTAGCGGGGGGAAGCAAGAGACCCAGTACTTC
TRBV19	-	TRBD1	TRBJ1-2	CASSTGGANYGYTF	TGTGCCAGTAGTACAGGGGGCGCTAACTATGGCTACACCTTC
TRBV27	-	TRBD2	TRBJ2-1	CASSLGRLAGGYNEQFF	TGTGCCAGCAGTTTAGGGCGACTAGCGGGAGGATACAATGAGCAGTTCTTC